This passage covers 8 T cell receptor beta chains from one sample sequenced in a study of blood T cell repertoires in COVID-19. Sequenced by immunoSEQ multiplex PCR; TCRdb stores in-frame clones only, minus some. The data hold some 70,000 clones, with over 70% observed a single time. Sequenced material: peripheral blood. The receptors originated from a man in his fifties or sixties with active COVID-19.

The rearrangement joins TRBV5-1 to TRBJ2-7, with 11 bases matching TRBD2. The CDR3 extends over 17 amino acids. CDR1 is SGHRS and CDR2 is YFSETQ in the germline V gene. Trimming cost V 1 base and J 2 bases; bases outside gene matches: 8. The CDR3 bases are TGCGCCAGCAGCTTGCCTCATAGCGGGAGGGGGACCTACGAGCAGTACTTC. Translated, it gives CASSLPHSGRGTYEQYF.

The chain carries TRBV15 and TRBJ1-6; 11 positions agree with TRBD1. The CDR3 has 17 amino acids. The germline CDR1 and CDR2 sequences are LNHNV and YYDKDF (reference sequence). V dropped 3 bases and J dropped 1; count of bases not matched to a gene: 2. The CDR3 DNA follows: TGTGCCACCAGCAGGGGGACAGGGGGGTCCTATAATTCACCCCTCCACTTT. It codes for CATSRGTGGSYNSPLHF.

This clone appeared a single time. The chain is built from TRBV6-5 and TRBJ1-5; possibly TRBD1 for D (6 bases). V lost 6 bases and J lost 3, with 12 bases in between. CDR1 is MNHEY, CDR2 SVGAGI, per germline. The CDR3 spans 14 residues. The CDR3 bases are TGTGCCAGCAGATCCGGACAGAACAATCAGCCCCAGCATTTT. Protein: CASRSGQNNQPQHF.

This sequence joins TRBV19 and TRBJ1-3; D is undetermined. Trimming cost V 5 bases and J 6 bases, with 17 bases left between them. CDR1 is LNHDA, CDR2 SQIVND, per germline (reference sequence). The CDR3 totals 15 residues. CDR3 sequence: CASSPGLGRLNTIYF. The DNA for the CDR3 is TGTGCCAGTAGTCCTGGACTGGGGAGGTTAAACACCATATATTTT. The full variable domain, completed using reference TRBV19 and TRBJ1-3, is DGGITQSPKYLFRKEGQNVTLSCEQNLNHDAMYWYRQDPGQGLRLIYYSQIVNDFQKGDIAEGYSVSREKKESFPLTVTSAQKNPTAFYLCASSPGLGRLNTIYFGEGSWLTVV.

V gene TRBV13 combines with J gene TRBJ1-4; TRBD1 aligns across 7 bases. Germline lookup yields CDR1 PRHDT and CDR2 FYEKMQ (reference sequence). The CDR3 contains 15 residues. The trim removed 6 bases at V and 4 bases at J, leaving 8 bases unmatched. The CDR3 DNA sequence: TGTGCCAGCAGGTCGACAGGGCACATTAATGAAAAACTGTTTTTT. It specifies CASRSTGHINEKLFF.

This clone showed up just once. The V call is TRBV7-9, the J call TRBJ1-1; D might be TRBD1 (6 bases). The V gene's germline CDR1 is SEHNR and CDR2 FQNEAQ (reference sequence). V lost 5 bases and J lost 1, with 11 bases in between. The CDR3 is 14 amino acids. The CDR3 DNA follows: TGTGCCAGCAGCCGGGACAACGGGAACACTGAAGCTTTCTTT. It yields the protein CASSRDNGNTEAFF.

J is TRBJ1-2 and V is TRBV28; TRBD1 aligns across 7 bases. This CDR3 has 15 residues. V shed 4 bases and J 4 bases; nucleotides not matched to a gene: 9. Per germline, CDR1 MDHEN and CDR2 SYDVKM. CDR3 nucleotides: TGTGCCAGCAGTTACGACAGGGCCATAGGCTATGGCTACACCTTC. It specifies CASSYDRAIGYGYTF.

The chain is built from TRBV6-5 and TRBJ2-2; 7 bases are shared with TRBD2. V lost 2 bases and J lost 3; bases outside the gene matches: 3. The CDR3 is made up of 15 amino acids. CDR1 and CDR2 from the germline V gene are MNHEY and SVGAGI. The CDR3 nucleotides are TGTGCCAGCAGTTACCTAGCGGTCCACACCGGGGAGCTGTTTTTT. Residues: CASSYLAVHTGELFF.